The clone carrying this T cell receptor beta chain was seen ten or more times. Its antigen is not identified. Read data end 3 residues before the CDR3 end; the end is taken from the germline J gene. Each donor provided roughly 4.5 to 9 ml of heparinized whole blood. This record comes from a study of T cell clonality in common variable immunodeficiency. Study-wide points: In common variable immunodeficiency, TCR beta chains reportedly carried fewer deletions and N-nucleotide insertions. Fewer TCRbeta clones were shared among CVID subjects than controls.

This CDR3 contains 14 residues. V trimming: 6 bases; J trimming: 2 bases; junction bases outside the gene matches: 2. Germline loops: CDR1 WNHNN, CDR2 SYGVQD (reference sequence). The method was immunoSEQ multiplex PCR; TCRdb's version includes in-frame clones alone and lacks a portion of them. The profile covers about 35,000 clones, none occurring a single time. This TCR was sampled from a person between 18 and 75 years old in good health. Sequenced sample: peripheral blood mononuclear cells. This rearrangement joins TRBV10-1 to TRBJ2-7; 12 nucleotides match TRBD2. This chain's CDR3 is CASSRTSGTYEQYF. The sequenced CDR3 bases are TGCGCCAGCAGCCGGACTAGCGGGACCTACGAG.